This T cell receptor (beta chain) was captured by sequencing in a study of blood T cell repertoires in COVID-19. Overall study context: Specimens from acute and convalescent COVID-19 originated in the United States, Italy and Spain. Sources were T cells, B-cell-depleted T cells, or PBMCs; the material itself was cDNA or gDNA.

In the original processing: Reference gene primer amplification in the assay estimated nucleated cell counts. Only in-frame clones appear in the TCRdb table, and some are missing; sequencing was by immunoSEQ multiplex PCR. V and J calls and clone size are copied from that table; D and trimming were computed from the DNA. The sample gives about 120,000 clones, approximately 87% of which show up once; 2% to 2.5% is in the top ten. Germline V lookup: CDR1 MNHEY, CDR2 SVGEGT. The V segment lost 6 bases and the J segment 7 bases; nucleotides outside the gene matches: 30. The CDR3 loop spans 23 amino acids.

This TCR was sampled from a man aged 25-45 years with acute or convalescent COVID-19. V and J are TRBV6-2 or TRBV6-3 and TRBJ1-4, with TRBD1 identical over 12 bases. Sequencing was done on a sample of peripheral blood. CDR3 DNA sequence: TGTGCCAGCAGCCAAAGACGGGACAGGGGGCGATGGGATCCCCTTGGCATAGGTGAAAAACTGTTTTTT. It specifies CASSQRRDRGRWDPLGIGEKLFF.